The 11 T cell receptor beta chains in this list originate from one sample, sequenced in a study of T cell repertoires in cytomegalovirus infection. One entry per CDR3 protein, called by TCRdb with MiXCR from the reads. The sample records some 500,000 distinct CDR3 sequences, roughly 42% being singletons. No antigen is known for these receptors. Sequencing was performed on cultured PBMCs, taken from culture after CMV antigen stimulation. These receptors came from a human donor in good health (CMV status not recorded). Some clones in this sample may be carry-over from other donors' samples.

Only a few counts were recorded for this clonotype. No DNA is shown, since the ends of the CDR3 on it are uncertain; the CDR3 is the one TCRdb lists. The chain uses TRBV7-2 and TRBJ1-2. From its first to its last residue, the CDR3 has 12 amino acids. The germline V gene has CDR1 SGHTA and CDR2 FQGNSA. CDR3 sequence reads: CASRLRAGGYTF.

The chain links TRBV7-2 to TRBJ2-7; 8 nucleotides match TRBD1. CDR3 length equals 15 residues. CDR1 SGHTA and CDR2 FQGNSA come from the germline V gene. J lost 3 bases, V lost 4 bases, and 8 bases had no gene match. CDR3 sequence (DNA): TGTGCCAGCAGCTCAGTGGGACAGGCCCACTACGAGCAGTACTTC. As protein: CASSSVGQAHYEQYF.

The chain links TRBV10-3 to TRBJ2-1; D is unclear. CDR3 length: 12 residues. Germline-derived CDR1 and CDR2 are ENHRY and SYGVKD. Trimming pared 3 bases from V and 8 bases from J, leaving 8 bases between. This chain's CDR3 is CAISEESDEQFF. CDR3 nucleotide sequence: TGTGCCATCAGTGAAGAATCTGATGAGCAGTTCTTC.

The chain employs TRBV19 and TRBJ2-3; 12 nucleotides agree with TRBD2. The CDR3 extends over 16 amino acids. Trimming at V came to 2 bases and at J to 9 bases, leaving 9 bases not matched to a gene. Germline-derived CDR1 and CDR2 are LNHDA and SQIVND (reference sequence). The CDR3 nucleotides are TGTGCCAGTAGTATATCTGGACTAGCGGGATTAGACACGCAGTATTTT. Protein: CASSISGLAGLDTQYF.

The CDR3 nucleotides read TGTGCCAGCAGCTTAATCGGGCCCACAGTGGGGCAGCCCCAGCATTTT. Translating gives CASSLIGPTVGQPQHF. The chain employs TRBV7-2 and TRBJ1-5; no clear D gene. Germline lookup yields CDR1 SGHTA and CDR2 FQGNSA. This CDR3 is built from 16 residues. Trimming took 2 bases from V and 7 from J, leaving 18 bases between them.

This clonotype has just a few counts. This chain links TRBV10-3 with TRBJ1-2, with 7 bases identical to TRBD1. V trimming: 3 bases; J trimming: 5 bases; junction bases outside the gene matches: 9. Germline V CDR1 and CDR2: ENHRY, SYGVKD. This CDR3 contains 15 residues. The CDR3 spells CAISEDTGVGYGYTF. CDR3 coding DNA: TGTGCCATCAGTGAAGACACAGGGGTTGGGTATGGCTACACCTTC.

This clonotype was seen more than once but under ten times. J is TRBJ2-7 and V is TRBV7-2, with 7 bases lining up with TRBD2. Trimming at V came to 5 bases and at J to 5 bases, leaving 18 bases not matched to a gene. Germline lookup yields CDR1 SGHTA and CDR2 FQGNSA. The CDR3 spans 17 residues. The CDR3 DNA is TGTGCCAGCAGCGAAGCGGTAGGGGACGGGAGGCAACACGAGCAGTACTTC. Residues: CASSEAVGDGRQHEQYF.

The chain carries TRBV6-6 and TRBJ2-1; no firm D call. This CDR3 is built from 13 residues. CDR1 MNHNY and CDR2 SVGAGI come from the germline V gene (reference sequence). V lost 6 bases, J lost 9 bases, and 15 bases lay in between. CDR3 sequence (DNA): TGTGCCAGCAGGTTAGCTTTAGTTCCTGAGCAGTTCTTC. It yields the protein CASRLALVPEQFF.

The chain combines TRBV7-9 with TRBJ2-7; 10 positions agree with TRBD1. The CDR3 length is 14 residues. Per germline, CDR1 SEHNR and CDR2 FQNEAQ (reference sequence). The V and J ends lost 4 bases and 2 bases, in that order; junction bases with no gene match: 2. CDR3 DNA sequence: TGTGCCAGCAGCTCGACAGGGGGCCCCTACGAGCAGTACTTC. Translating it yields CASSSTGGPYEQYF.

In this sample, this clonotype turned up a few times. The chain is built from TRBV7-2 and TRBJ2-1; 7 bases agree with TRBD2. The CDR3 is 15 residues long. CDR1 is SGHTA, CDR2 FQGNSA, per germline. V shed 1 base, J shed 3 bases, and the junction held 3 bases outside the gene matches. The CDR3 sequence is CASSLDAGVYNEQFF. The CDR3 coding sequence is TGTGCCAGCAGCTTAGATGCGGGAGTCTACAATGAGCAGTTCTTC.

J is TRBJ2-1 and V is TRBV6-1; 8 bases align to TRBD2. Germline CDR1 reads MNHNS; CDR2 reads SASEGT. Germline trimming cut 6 bases from V and 7 bases from J; bases unmatched to any gene: 8. The CDR3 has 14 amino acids. The CDR3: CASSGGASLNEQFF. The CDR3 DNA reads TGTGCCAGCAGCGGGGGGGCGTCTTTAAATGAGCAGTTCTTC.